Sequencing of this T cell receptor (beta chain) was carried out in a study of shared clonotypes between healthy human individuals. The CDR3 runs to 16 residues. Germline CDR1 reads MNHEY; CDR2 reads SVGAGI. The V gene lost 0 bases and the J gene lost 8 bases, with 16 bases spanning the gap. Some clones are missing from TCRdb's copy, which holds only in-frame ones; the method was immunoSEQ multiplex PCR. The table records 2 million to 2.5 million clones, under 95% of them present only once. The receptor comes from a man younger than 30 in good health. Some clones in this sample may be carry-over from other donors' samples. Sequencing was carried out using naive CD4+ T cells from PBMCs. Noted subset: CD45RA+ positively selected. This chain joins TRBV6-5 and TRBJ1-4; weak D call: TRBD1 (5 bases). The CDR3 nucleotides are TGTGCCAGCAGTTACTCAGGGGCAGGGCGGGGAGAAAAACTGTTTTTT. It translates to CASSYSGAGRGEKLFF.